These 3 T cell receptor beta chains came from one sample sequenced in a study of cytotoxic CD8 clonotypes in ibrutinib-treated CLL. Libraries were prepared by immunoSEQ multiplex PCR; TCRdb keeps only in-frame clonotypes and omits some of them. The sample carries 150,000 or so clones, 65% to 85% recorded once. This specimen consisted of PBMCs, obtained after 36 months of ibrutinib treatment. The source of these receptors is a human donor with chronic lymphocytic leukemia.

As DNA, the CDR3 is TGTGCCAGCAGCTTAGGTTCCAGGGCCATGAACACTGAAGCTTTCTTT. This gives the protein CASSLGSRAMNTEAFF. V is TRBV7-8 and J is TRBJ1-1, with D possibly being TRBD1 (5 bases). The germline CDR1 and CDR2 sequences are SGHVS and FQNEAQ. This CDR3 comprises 16 residues. V was shortened by 1 base and J by 0 bases, with 12 bases between the two germline ends.

This clone was counted a few times. This chain uses TRBV10-3 with TRBJ2-5; D gene uncertain. V lost 3 bases to trimming and J lost 5 bases, with 10 bases between them. The CDR3 loop spans 13 amino acids. Germline V gives CDR1 ENHRY, CDR2 SYGVKD. CDR3 sequence: CAISERPRETQYF. In DNA form, the CDR3 reads TGTGCCATCAGTGAAAGGCCGAGGGAGACCCAGTACTTC.

The chain has TRBV19 and TRBJ2-6; D is unclear. V was trimmed by 3 bases and J by 0 bases, leaving 12 bases between them. This CDR3 region has 17 residues. Germline V gene data show CDR1 as LNHDA and CDR2 as SQIVND (reference sequence). The CDR3 region has the DNA TGTGCCAGTAGTATGGAGATCACCCGCTCTGGGGCCAACGTCCTGACTTTC. The encoded protein is CASSMEITRSGANVLTF.